The rows below give T cell receptor beta chains drawn from one sample of a study of OX40 agonist ivuxolimab in advanced cancers. The method was immunoSEQ multiplex PCR; TCRdb's version includes in-frame clones alone and lacks a portion of them. The sample contains around 77,000 clones, 75% to 95% of which appear only once. The source was CD4+ or CD8+ T cells sorted from blood, collected in a trial of the OX40 agonist ivuxolimab. Every receptor here comes from an adult with an advanced solid tumor such as melanoma, head and neck, liver or kidney cancer. Each CDR3 is given with its conserved first and last residue. The D gene is left open where the match is weak. The size of a clone is reported for some rows only, either as once, few or many, or as a class for expanded clones.

J gene,D gene,clone size,CDR3 length,V gene,CDR3 DNA,CDR3 protein
TRBJ2-5,TRBD2,NA,14,TRBV28,TGTGCCAGCAGTTTAGCGGGAGGGCAAGAGACCCAGTACTTC,CASSLAGGQETQYF
TRBJ2-5,TRBD1,NA,14,TRBV6-1,TGTGCCAGCAGTGAACCCGGGACAGCAGAGACCCAGTACTTC,CASSEPGTAETQYF
TRBJ1-1,NA,NA,13,TRBV5-1,TGCGCCAGCAGCTCAACCATGAACACTGAAGCTTTCTTT,CASSSTMNTEAFF
TRBJ2-1,NA,NA,15,TRBV7-2,TGTGCCAGCAGCTACCTCGTGGGCGGGGCTAACGAGCAGTTCTTC,CASSYLVGGANEQFF
TRBJ1-1,NA,NA,14,TRBV29-1,TGCAGCGTCACTGGGCAGGGTCCGAACACTGAAGCTTTCTTT,CSVTGQGPNTEAFF
TRBJ1-1,NA,once,12,TRBV6-5,TGTGCCAGCAGTTACTTAGGTACTGAAGCTTTCTTT,CASSYLGTEAFF
TRBJ1-2,NA,once,13,TRBV30,TGTGCCGGGAAGGTGGGGGGCGACTATGGCTACACCTTC,CAGKVGGDYGYTF
TRBJ2-2,NA,NA,14,TRBV6-5,TGTGCCAGCAGTTACGGCGGGGAAGTCGGGGAGCTGTTTTTT,CASSYGGEVGELFF
TRBJ2-3,NA,NA,15,TRBV11-3,TGTGCCAGCAGCTTAGGTATCGGGACTTCAGATACGCAGTATTTT,CASSLGIGTSDTQYF
TRBJ2-5,NA,NA,11,TRBV7-3,TGTGCCAGCAAGCCTAAAGAGACCCAGTACTTC,CASKPKETQYF
TRBJ2-3,NA,NA,13,TRBV27,TGTGCCAGCAGTTTCCGAGCTTTTGGTACGCAGTATTTT,CASSFRAFGTQYF
TRBJ1-1,NA,NA,14,TRBV6-5,TGTGCCAGCAGTTACTCGTCCCAGAACACTGAAGCTTTCTTT,CASSYSSQNTEAFF
TRBJ1-4,TRBD1,NA,14,TRBV11-2,TGTGCCAGCAGCGGGACAGGGAGGAATGAAAAACTGTTTTTT,CASSGTGRNEKLFF
TRBJ2-1,NA,NA,12,TRBV15,TGTGCCACCAGCAGTCTATCAAATGAGCAGTTCTTC,CATSSLSNEQFF
TRBJ2-6,NA,once,15,TRBV11-2,TGTGCCAGCAGCTTAGAGGGGTCTGGGCCCAACGTCCTGACTTTC,CASSLEGSGPNVLTF
TRBJ2-7,NA,NA,13,TRBV6-5,TGTGCCAGCAGTTACTCCCCGATGAACGAGCAGTACTTC,CASSYSPMNEQYF
TRBJ1-5,NA,few,15,TRBV4-1,TGCGCCAGCAGCCAAGTCACAGGGACGAATCAGCCCCAGCATTTT,CASSQVTGTNQPQHF
TRBJ2-6,NA,NA,17,TRBV9,TGTGCCAGCAGCCCCCCCTGGGGCGGTTATGGGGCCAACGTCCTGACTTTC,CASSPPWGGYGANVLTF
TRBJ2-7,TRBD1,NA,14,TRBV5-1,TGCGCCAGCAGCTTTGGGACAGGGATCTACGAGCAGTACTTC,CASSFGTGIYEQYF
TRBJ1-6,NA,NA,15,TRBV4-3,TGCGCCAGCAGCCACCGGGACTGGAATAATTCACCCCTCCACTTT,CASSHRDWNNSPLHF
TRBJ2-7,NA,once,15,TRBV19,TGTGCCAGTAGTATTACACCGGCGGCTTACTACGAGCAGTACTTC,CASSITPAAYYEQYF
TRBJ1-1,NA,NA,14,TRBV7-8,TGTGCCAGCAGCTTCGGGGCGATGAACACTGAAGCTTTCTTT,CASSFGAMNTEAFF
TRBJ1-2,NA,NA,15,TRBV14,TGTGCCAGCAGCCAAGATAATTCCGCTAACTATGGCTACACCTTC,CASSQDNSANYGYTF
TRBJ2-6,TRBD1,NA,17,TRBV27,TGTGCCAGCAGCTCCGGGACAGCCCCCTCTGGGGCCAACGTCCTGACTTTC,CASSSGTAPSGANVLTF
TRBJ2-1,TRBD1,NA,17,TRBV29-1,TGCAGCGTTGAACTAAAATCCGGGACAGGGATCTACAATGAGCAGTTCTTC,CSVELKSGTGIYNEQFF
TRBJ2-1,NA,NA,16,TRBV18,TGTGCCAGCTCACCAAGGCAGGGGAGCTCCTACAATGAGCAGTTCTTC,CASSPRQGSSYNEQFF
TRBJ2-1,TRBD2,NA,15,TRBV9,TGTGCCAGCAGCGTAGTAGCGGGGGGGCCGGATGAGCAGTTCTTC,CASSVVAGGPDEQFF
TRBJ2-3,TRBD2,NA,16,TRBV9,TGTGCCAGCAGCCCCGTACCGGGACTAGCCTCAGATACGCAGTATTTT,CASSPVPGLASDTQYF
TRBJ2-2,TRBD2,NA,16,TRBV11-3,TGTGCCAGCAGCCACCCGACTAGCGGGGGGACCGGGGAGCTGTTTTTT,CASSHPTSGGTGELFF
TRBJ2-7,TRBD1,NA,13,TRBV28,TGTGCCAGCTCGGACAGGGCGAACTACGAGCAGTACTTC,CASSDRANYEQYF
TRBJ1-5,NA,few,16,TRBV27,TGTGCCAGCAGTCCCCGTTGGTCTTCCGGGAGGCAGCCCCAGCATTTT,CASSPRWSSGRQPQHF
TRBJ2-1,NA,NA,16,TRBV27,TGTGCCAGCAGTCCTTACATCGCCAGGTCCAACAATGAGCAGTTCTTC,CASSPYIARSNNEQFF
TRBJ2-7,NA,NA,14,TRBV5-1,TGCGCCAGCAGACCAACGACTAGGGACTACGAGCAGTACTTC,CASRPTTRDYEQYF
TRBJ1-3,NA,NA,15,TRBV4-3,TGCGCCAGCAGCCAGAGCAGGGTCTCTGGAAACACCATATATTTT,CASSQSRVSGNTIYF
TRBJ2-7,TRBD1,NA,18,TRBV11-2,TGTGCCAGCAGCTTAGAAATTGGCGGACAGGGGCGTATCTACGAGCAGTACTTC,CASSLEIGGQGRIYEQYF
TRBJ1-1,NA,few,13,TRBV29-1,TGCAGCGTTGTTTGGGACCGGCTCACTACAGCTTTCTTT,CSVVWDRLTTAFF
TRBJ2-3,NA,once,16,TRBV27,TGTGCCAGCAGGCCTATGGCCCTCCTTAGCACAGATACGCAGTATTTT,CASRPMALLSTDTQYF
TRBJ1-5,NA,NA,15,TRBV7-9,TGTGCCAGCAGCCATAGCGGGGGCACCAATCAGCCCCAGCATTTT,CASSHSGGTNQPQHF
TRBJ2-7,TRBD2,NA,17,TRBV5-1,TGCGCCAGCAGCTCGGAATTCGGGACTAGCGGGTTTTACGAGCAGTACTTC,CASSSEFGTSGFYEQYF
TRBJ1-1,NA,NA,15,TRBV10-3,TGTGCCATCAGTAATTCGGGGGGGGTGAACACTGAAGCTTTCTTT,CAISNSGGVNTEAFF
TRBJ1-5,TRBD1,once,13,TRBV6-5,TGTGCCGCCGGGACAGGGGAAGGTCAGCCCCAGCATTTT,CAAGTGEGQPQHF
TRBJ1-1,NA,NA,15,TRBV6-5,TGTGCCAGCAGTCCTCTAGGGGGGGGGTACACTGAAGCTTTCTTT,CASSPLGGGYTEAFF